This record looks at one TCR beta chain sequence and its context. Sequenced by immunoSEQ multiplex PCR; TCRdb stores in-frame clones only, minus some. Of 250,000 to 300,000 clones listed, around nine tenths are singletons. These data originate in a study of blood T cell repertoires in COVID-19. The CDR3 extends over 12 amino acids. In germline, CDR1 is MDHEN, CDR2 SYDVKM. V was cut by 6 bases and J by 8 bases, with 11 bases left in between. Seattle patients were enrolled while actively infected and followed longitudinally. The source is a woman aged 30 to 39 with COVID-19, enrolled during active disease. The material sequenced was peripheral blood. The rearrangement links TRBV28 to TRBJ2-1; D is undetermined. CDR3 sequence (DNA): TGTGCCAGCAGCCCAGAAGTCCATGAGCAGTTCTTC. Translating gives CASSPEVHEQFF.